This T cell receptor (beta chain) was captured in a study of vaccination and CD4 T cells after COVID-19. Oncomine TCR Beta short-read sequencing was applied to DNA from cultured CD4+ T cells. Someone extracted genomic DNA from cultured CD4+ T cells. TCRdb ran MiXCR on the PCR reads and lists one entry per CDR3 protein. Of 10,000 or so distinct CDR3 sequences detected, around a third appear once; the ten largest clones hold 20%. Per the germline V gene, CDR1 is SNHLY and CDR2 is FYNNEI. V was pared by 7 bases and J by 0 bases, with 10 bases between. This CDR3 is 15 amino acids long. As regards this clonotype: Its target is not known.

Described treatment: 10-day PBMC culture with coronavirus spike peptide pools or control peptides (ViraFEST assay). During the years 2011-2018, before the COVID-19 pandemic, the unexposed donor's CD4+ T cells were collected. The sequence was collected from a human donor in good health. The V call is TRBV2, the J call TRBJ1-6; D gene unclear. The specimen was CD4+ T cells from blood, cultured in vitro. The CDR3 sequence: CASKSGRSYNSPLHF. The CDR3 DNA follows: TGTGCCAGCAAGTCAGGCCGCTCCTATAATTCACCCCTCCACTTT.